This TCR beta chain was found in a study of T cell responses to AZD1222 COVID-19 vaccine. About the study: Some second doses came at about 4 weeks and others at about 12 weeks; these were pooled. Study-wide results and caveats: A reported finding is that nearly half of spike-specific TCRs target unmutated variant regions.

This CDR3 spans 14 amino acids. The V end lost 2 bases, the J end lost 5 bases, and 15 bases lay between the germline ends. Germline V gene sequence: CDR1 GTSNPN, CDR2 SVGIG (reference sequence). Concerning this clone: Its target is unknown.

Method: immunoSEQ multiplex PCR; TCRdb's copy keeps in-frame clones and lacks some. The sample holds 90,000 to 120,000 clones, roughly 89% seen once. The sequencing here drew on peripheral blood, taken on day 0 of AZD1222 vaccination. V usage is TRBV30 and J usage is TRBJ1-2; D is ambiguous. The TCR originated in an adult in good health. CDR3 DNA sequence: TGTGCCTGGAGTCCTGGCCCGGACCAGTATGGCTACACCTTC. Translated, it gives CAWSPGPDQYGYTF.